The rows below give T cell receptor beta chains drawn from one sample of a study of blood T cell repertoires in COVID-19. Some clones are missing from TCRdb's copy, which holds only in-frame ones; the method was immunoSEQ multiplex PCR. The data hold about 74,000 clones, with roughly 88% observed a single time. The sample taken for sequencing was peripheral blood. The receptors here all came from a woman aged 80 or over with active or convalescent COVID-19. Both conserved end residues are part of each CDR3. The D gene is left open where the match is weak. Size is omitted from some rows. Given values are once, few, many or a class for expanded clones.

j_call v_call d_call clone_size cdr3_aa cdr3_nt
TRBJ1-1 TRBV19 TRBD1 NA CASSISQRGQQMNTEAFF TGTGCCAGTAGTATCTCTCAAAGGGGACAGCAAATGAACACTGAAGCTTTCTTT
TRBJ2-2 TRBV7-2 NA NA CASSSRSENTGELFF TGTGCCAGCAGCTCCCGGAGTGAGAACACCGGGGAGCTGTTTTTT
TRBJ2-1 TRBV7-6 TRBD1 NA CASSLPVETGSPEQFF TGTGCCAGCAGCCTGCCAGTGGAGACAGGGTCCCCTGAGCAGTTCTTC
TRBJ2-3 TRBV19 NA NA CASSQHGTDTQYF TGTGCCAGTAGTCAACATGGCACAGATACGCAGTATTTT
TRBJ2-2 TRBV19 TRBD2 NA CASSEVAGVAGELFF TGTGCCAGTAGTGAAGTAGCGGGAGTAGCCGGGGAGCTGTTTTTT
TRBJ2-1 TRBV7-8 NA NA CASSLGQLSSYNEQFF TGTGCCAGCAGCCTTGGGCAGTTGAGCTCCTACAATGAGCAGTTCTTC
TRBJ1-3 TRBV7-9 TRBD1 NA CASSLGQGSNTIYF TGTGCCAGCAGCTTAGGACAGGGGTCGAACACCATATATTTT
TRBJ2-1 TRBV5-4 TRBD1 NA CANSDRGSNEQFF TGTGCCAATTCGGACAGGGGGAGCAATGAGCAGTTCTTC
TRBJ2-3 TRBV7-9 TRBD1 NA CASSLRVTGTGGDTQYF TGTGCCAGCAGCTTACGCGTGACCGGGACAGGGGGGGATACGCAGTATTTT
TRBJ1-2 TRBV9 NA few CASTPGGSYGYTF TGTGCCAGCACCCCAGGAGGTTCCTATGGCTACACCTTC
TRBJ1-1 TRBV12-5 NA NA CASGPREAEAFF TGTGCTAGTGGACCTAGGGAGGCTGAAGCTTTCTTT
TRBJ2-7 TRBV7-9 TRBD1 NA CASSLAFGQGIYEQYF TGTGCCAGCAGCTTAGCGTTCGGACAGGGGATCTACGAGCAGTACTTC
TRBJ2-7 TRBV6-6 NA NA CASYRVSYEQYF TGTGCCAGCTACCGGGTCTCCTACGAGCAGTACTTC
TRBJ1-2 TRBV11-2 TRBD1 NA CASSPVDRGFGGYTF TGTGCCAGCAGCCCTGTAGACAGGGGCTTTGGGGGCTACACCTTC
TRBJ2-3 TRBV5-1 TRBD1 NA CASRSQGAIPDTQYF TGCGCCAGCAGAAGTCAGGGGGCGATTCCAGATACGCAGTATTTT
TRBJ2-1 TRBV27 TRBD1 once CASRQGQGAHNEQFF TGTGCCAGCAGACAGGGACAGGGGGCCCACAATGAGCAGTTCTTC
TRBJ1-1 TRBV20-1 NA NA CSANRDTEAFF TGCAGTGCTAACAGGGACACTGAAGCTTTCTTT
TRBJ1-6 TRBV27 NA NA CASSLGGYNSPLHF TGTGCCAGCAGTTTAGGCGGTTATAATTCACCCCTCCACTTT
TRBJ2-7 TRBV7-8 TRBD2 NA CASSFSGGNYEQYF TGTGCCAGCAGCTTCTCGGGAGGGAATTACGAGCAGTACTTC
TRBJ1-2 TRBV3-1/TRBV3-2 TRBD1 NA CASSGTGDGYTF TGTGCCAGCAGCGGAACAGGGGATGGCTACACCTTC
TRBJ1-5 TRBV6-5 NA NA CASRGSRNQPQHF TGTGCCAGCAGGGGGAGTCGCAATCAGCCCCAGCATTTT
TRBJ1-2 TRBV29-1 TRBD1 NA CSGMTGLDGYTF TGCAGCGGGATGACAGGGTTGGATGGCTACACCTTC
TRBJ1-3 TRBV25-1 TRBD1 NA CASSWDSSGNTIYF TGTGCCAGCAGCTGGGACAGCTCTGGAAACACCATATATTTT
TRBJ2-2 TRBV11-2 NA NA CASSLELGELFF TGTGCCAGCAGCTTAGAACTCGGGGAGCTGTTTTTT
TRBJ1-2 TRBV29-1 TRBD1 NA CSVDPAGGTGYGYTF TGCAGCGTTGATCCGGCAGGGGGCACGGGCTATGGCTACACCTTC
TRBJ1-1 TRBV6-6 NA NA CASSYPTGGMNTEAFF TGTGCCAGCAGTTACCCGACAGGTGGGATGAACACTGAAGCTTTCTTT
TRBJ2-3 TRBV7-8 NA once CASSLVPFSTDTQYF TGTGCCAGCAGCTTAGTCCCATTTAGCACAGATACGCAGTATTTT
TRBJ1-1 TRBV6-5 NA NA CASRRLNTEAFF TGTGCCAGCAGGAGGCTGAACACTGAAGCTTTCTTT
TRBJ1-1 TRBV27 NA NA CASSLNALGANTEAFF TGTGCCAGCAGTTTGAATGCGTTAGGGGCGAACACTGAAGCTTTCTTT
TRBJ1-2 TRBV7-9 TRBD1 few CASSLSGQGYIGYTF TGTGCCAGCAGCTTATCGGGACAGGGGTATATTGGCTACACCTTC
TRBJ2-3 TRBV9 TRBD2 NA CASSVGTSGGYTDTQYF TGTGCCAGCAGCGTAGGGACTAGCGGGGGGTACACAGATACGCAGTATTTT
TRBJ1-6 TRBV27 NA NA CASSDAARKRGGNSPLHF TGTGCCAGCAGTGATGCTGCCCGAAAGCGGGGTGGTAATTCACCCCTCCACTTT
TRBJ2-5 TRBV29-1 NA NA CSVATPGGETQYF TGCAGCGTCGCCACCCCTGGAGGGGAGACCCAGTACTTC
TRBJ1-2 TRBV5-6 TRBD1 NA CASSTGDYGYTF TGTGCCAGCAGCACAGGGGACTATGGCTACACCTTC
TRBJ1-6 TRBV19 NA NA CATSTELGDSPLHF TGTGCCACCTCAACAGAGCTGGGCGATTCACCCCTCCACTTT
TRBJ2-5 TRBV7-7 TRBD2 NA CASSSGTSGGAGETQYF TGTGCCAGCAGCTCTGGGACTAGCGGGGGGGCCGGAGAGACCCAGTACTTC
TRBJ1-2 TRBV19 NA NA CASSWDIANYGYTF TGTGCCAGTAGTTGGGACATCGCTAACTATGGCTACACCTTC
TRBJ2-1 TRBV6-1 NA NA CASSELVRGYEQFF TGTGCCAGCAGTGAACTAGTCAGGGGATATGAGCAGTTCTTC
TRBJ1-1 TRBV9 NA NA CASSPQRQVGAFF TGTGCCAGCAGCCCCCAGCGACAGGTCGGAGCTTTCTTT
TRBJ2-3 TRBV2 TRBD1 NA CASRGDSPIITDTQYF TGTGCCAGCAGGGGGGACAGCCCGATCATCACAGATACGCAGTATTTT
TRBJ2-1 TRBV7-9 TRBD2 NA CASSLVRSGSDNEQFF TGTGCCAGCAGCTTAGTTCGTAGCGGGAGTGACAATGAGCAGTTCTTC
TRBJ1-2 TRBV14 NA NA CASSANPRTGFYGYTF TGTGCCAGCAGCGCCAACCCCCGGACGGGATTCTATGGCTACACCTTC
TRBJ1-4 TRBV19 TRBD1 NA CASSEDREREKLFF TGTGCCAGTAGTGAGGACAGGGAGAGGGAAAAACTGTTTTTT
TRBJ2-7 TRBV5-1 TRBD2 NA CASSPGTSGNEQYF TGCGCCAGCAGCCCCGGGACTAGCGGCAACGAGCAGTACTTC
TRBJ2-2 TRBV5-1 TRBD2 NA CASQSGGRNTGELFF TGCGCCAGCCAGAGCGGGGGCCGGAACACCGGGGAGCTGTTTTTT
TRBJ2-3 TRBV5-1 TRBD1 once CASSGGNTDTQYF TGCGCCAGTTCAGGGGGCAACACAGATACGCAGTATTTT
TRBJ2-4 TRBV10-3 NA NA CAISGDSRAF TGTGCCATCAGTGGCGACAGCCGAGCTTTC
TRBJ2-3 TRBV10-3 NA NA CAITWTVSTDTQYF TGTGCCATCACCTGGACAGTTAGCACAGATACGCAGTATTTT
TRBJ2-1 TRBV5-4 NA NA CASSLLRDNEQFF TGTGCCAGCAGCTTGCTCAGGGACAATGAGCAGTTCTTC
TRBJ1-1 TRBV7-7 NA once CASSVDRNTEAFF TGTGCCAGCAGCGTGGACAGAAACACTGAAGCTTTCTTT
TRBJ2-3 TRBV4-3 NA NA CASSQIGTSTDTQYF TGCGCCAGCAGCCAAATCGGGACAAGCACAGATACGCAGTATTTT
TRBJ2-5 TRBV18 NA NA CASSPLLAETQYF TGTGCCAGCTCACCACTTTTAGCAGAGACCCAGTACTTC
TRBJ2-2 TRBV5-4 TRBD1 NA CASSSSRDRGVAGELFF TGTGCCAGCAGCTCGTCCCGGGACAGGGGTGTCGCCGGGGAGCTGTTTTTT
TRBJ1-3 TRBV6-5 NA NA CAVQGTQLGNTIYF TGTGCCGTACAGGGCACCCAACTTGGAAACACCATATATTTT
TRBJ1-1 TRBV6-5 TRBD1 NA CASSTGGENTEAFF TGTGCCAGCAGTACAGGGGGCGAGAACACTGAAGCTTTCTTT